This T cell receptor beta chain came from a study of shared clonotypes between healthy human individuals. A remark on this clone: This probably arose from a read error, given a far larger clone one base away. Other DNA sequences in this sample translate to the same CDR3.

CDR1 SEHNR and CDR2 FQNEAQ come from the germline V gene (reference sequence). The CDR3 extends over 13 amino acids. The assay was immunoSEQ multiplex PCR, and TCRdb's table has in-frame clones only and misses some. The sample holds a few hundred thousand clones, around three quarters seen once. This chain links TRBV7-9 with TRBJ1-1; D remains unclear. Sample: PBMCs. This TCR was sampled from a woman in her forties in good health. Some clones in this sample may be carry-over from other donors' samples. CDR3 region: CASSFQRNTEAFF. The CDR3 region has the DNA TGTGCCAGCAGCTTCCAGAGAAACACTGAGGCTTTCTTT.